These T cell receptor beta chains were read from a single sample in a study of identical twins. TCRdb fed the 5' RACE reads into MiXCR, producing one record per CDR3 protein. Among a few hundred thousand distinct CDR3 sequences, roughly a tenth were seen once, and the ten largest hold about a tenth. The sample consisted of memory T cells sorted from blood. The receptor source for this set is a man between 50 and 59 years old in good health. CDR3s include the opening cysteine and the closing phenylalanine or tryptophan. Each record gives: V gene, clone size, J gene, D gene, CDR3 DNA, CDR3 protein. A D gene is named only where the DNA matches it firmly. Clone size is not always given. Where it is, it says once, few, many or a class for expanded clones.

v_gene: TRBV5-1; abundance: few; j_gene: TRBJ2-1; d_gene: TRBD2; CDR3nt: TGCGCCAGCAGCGCGACGACTAGCGGGAGGAGGGATGAGCAGTTCTTC; CDR3aa: CASSATTSGRRDEQFF
v_gene: TRBV28; abundance: few; j_gene: TRBJ1-4; d_gene: NA; CDR3nt: TGTGCCAGCCGGATAGGCGCCCGGGGTGAAAAACTGTTTTTT; CDR3aa: CASRIGARGEKLFF
v_gene: TRBV9; abundance: many; j_gene: TRBJ2-1; d_gene: NA; CDR3nt: TGTGCCAGCAGCGTATCCAGTCGCGATGAGCAGTTCTTC; CDR3aa: CASSVSSRDEQFF
v_gene: TRBV5-1; abundance: few; j_gene: TRBJ2-1; d_gene: NA; CDR3nt: TGCGCCAGCAGCTTGGAGGATGAGCAGTTCTTC; CDR3aa: CASSLEDEQFF
v_gene: TRBV20-1; abundance: NA; j_gene: TRBJ2-4; d_gene: NA; CDR3nt: TGCAGTGCTAGTTTCGGGGACATTCAGTACTTC; CDR3aa: CSASFGDIQYF
v_gene: TRBV20-1; abundance: NA; j_gene: TRBJ2-1; d_gene: TRBD2; CDR3nt: TGCAGTGGCCAGATCAGCGGGAGGGTCCACAATGAGCAGTTCTTC; CDR3aa: CSGQISGRVHNEQFF
v_gene: TRBV27; abundance: many; j_gene: TRBJ2-7; d_gene: TRBD1; CDR3nt: TGTGCCAGCAGCGCCGGGACAGGGAATAACGAGCAGTACTTC; CDR3aa: CASSAGTGNNEQYF
v_gene: TRBV7-2; abundance: many; j_gene: TRBJ1-2; d_gene: NA; CDR3nt: TGTGCCAGCAGCCCCGGGGCCATGTATGGCTACACCTTC; CDR3aa: CASSPGAMYGYTF
v_gene: TRBV6-1; abundance: many; j_gene: TRBJ2-7; d_gene: NA; CDR3nt: TGTGCCAGCAAGGCCGGGACTGGGACCAACGAGCAGTACTTC; CDR3aa: CASKAGTGTNEQYF
v_gene: TRBV10-3; abundance: few; j_gene: TRBJ2-6; d_gene: NA; CDR3nt: TGTGCCATCAGTGAGATCGGGGGTGGGGCCAACGTCCTGACTTTC; CDR3aa: CAISEIGGGANVLTF
v_gene: TRBV19; abundance: many; j_gene: TRBJ2-1; d_gene: TRBD2; CDR3nt: TGTGCCAGTAGTATTCTAGCGGGAGGTGTAGGCAATGAGCAGTTCTTC; CDR3aa: CASSILAGGVGNEQFF
v_gene: TRBV7-2; abundance: many; j_gene: TRBJ2-7; d_gene: NA; CDR3nt: TGTGCCAGCAGACGACAGGCGACCTACGAGCAGTACTTC; CDR3aa: CASRRQATYEQYF
v_gene: TRBV7-3; abundance: NA; j_gene: TRBJ1-2; d_gene: TRBD1; CDR3nt: TGTGCCAGCAGACTAACCACCTATGGGAGGACAGGGGGAGAGGATGGCTACACCTTC; CDR3aa: CASRLTTYGRTGGEDGYTF
v_gene: TRBV10-3; abundance: NA; j_gene: TRBJ2-7; d_gene: NA; CDR3nt: TGTGCCATCAGTGAGCCCTACGGGGTCGAGCAGTACTTC; CDR3aa: CAISEPYGVEQYF
v_gene: TRBV28; abundance: many; j_gene: TRBJ2-7; d_gene: NA; CDR3nt: TGTGCCAGCAGTTTTCGACTGGACAGTCTGTCCTACGAGCAGTACTTC; CDR3aa: CASSFRLDSLSYEQYF
v_gene: TRBV14; abundance: few; j_gene: TRBJ2-1; d_gene: NA; CDR3nt: TGTGCCAGCAGCCAGGGGGGTTCCTACAATGAGCAGTTCTTC; CDR3aa: CASSQGGSYNEQFF
v_gene: TRBV10-3; abundance: NA; j_gene: TRBJ2-5; d_gene: TRBD1; CDR3nt: TGTGCCATCAGTGAGTCTGCCGTGGCGCAGGGGGTCCAAGAGACCCAGTACTTC; CDR3aa: CAISESAVAQGVQETQYF
v_gene: TRBV6-5; abundance: many; j_gene: TRBJ2-3; d_gene: TRBD2; CDR3nt: TGTGCCAGCAGTTTGACTAGCGGGAGGGCTTCCACAGATACGCAGTATTTT; CDR3aa: CASSLTSGRASTDTQYF
v_gene: TRBV7-6; abundance: NA; j_gene: TRBJ2-7; d_gene: TRBD1; CDR3nt: TGTGCCAGCAGCATGGACAGGGGGCGGGACGAGCAGTACTTC; CDR3aa: CASSMDRGRDEQYF
v_gene: TRBV4-3; abundance: NA; j_gene: TRBJ2-3; d_gene: TRBD1; CDR3nt: TGCGCCAGCAGCCCCTCCGGGACAGGGGGAGATACGCAGTATTTT; CDR3aa: CASSPSGTGGDTQYF
v_gene: TRBV12-3/TRBV12-4; abundance: few; j_gene: TRBJ1-3; d_gene: NA; CDR3nt: TGTGCCAGCAGTTGGTACATTGGAAACACCATATATTTT; CDR3aa: CASSWYIGNTIYF
v_gene: TRBV5-1; abundance: NA; j_gene: TRBJ2-6; d_gene: TRBD1; CDR3nt: TGCGCCAGCAGCTTGGAGAGGGGGCTTCTCGGACTTGGGGCCAACGTCCTGACTTTC; CDR3aa: CASSLERGLLGLGANVLTF
v_gene: TRBV28; abundance: NA; j_gene: TRBJ1-6; d_gene: NA; CDR3nt: TGTGCCAGCAGCAGGGTTGCAAATTCACCCCTCCACTTT; CDR3aa: CASSRVANSPLHF
v_gene: TRBV3-1; abundance: NA; j_gene: TRBJ1-6; d_gene: NA; CDR3nt: TGTGCCAGCAGCCGACAGGTTTATAATTCACCCCTCCACTTT; CDR3aa: CASSRQVYNSPLHF
v_gene: TRBV12-3/TRBV12-4; abundance: NA; j_gene: TRBJ2-3; d_gene: NA; CDR3nt: TGTGCCAGCAGTTTGCCAGAATTCACAGATACGCAGTATTTT; CDR3aa: CASSLPEFTDTQYF
v_gene: TRBV10-3; abundance: many; j_gene: TRBJ1-6; d_gene: NA; CDR3nt: TGTGCCACAAGGACAGACAGTAATTCACCCCTCCACTTT; CDR3aa: CATRTDSNSPLHF
v_gene: TRBV20-1; abundance: NA; j_gene: TRBJ2-2; d_gene: NA; CDR3nt: TGCAGTGCTAGAGATCAGGCAGGGGCGCCGAGCACCGGGGAGCTGTTTTTT; CDR3aa: CSARDQAGAPSTGELFF
v_gene: TRBV6-5; abundance: many; j_gene: TRBJ2-2; d_gene: NA; CDR3nt: TGTGCCAGCAGTTACGGCGTTTACACCGGGGAGCTGTTTTTT; CDR3aa: CASSYGVYTGELFF
v_gene: TRBV12-3/TRBV12-4; abundance: many; j_gene: TRBJ1-5; d_gene: TRBD1; CDR3nt: TGTGCCAGCAGTCCAACCGGGACAGACAATCAGCCCCAGCATTTT; CDR3aa: CASSPTGTDNQPQHF
v_gene: TRBV7-9; abundance: NA; j_gene: TRBJ2-5; d_gene: NA; CDR3nt: TGTGCCAGCAGCTTCAGGGCGAATCTCAAAGAGACCCAGTACTTC; CDR3aa: CASSFRANLKETQYF
v_gene: TRBV7-2; abundance: NA; j_gene: TRBJ1-1; d_gene: NA; CDR3nt: TGTGCCAGCAGCCTTATATGGGGTGGCACTGAAGCTTTCTTT; CDR3aa: CASSLIWGGTEAFF
v_gene: TRBV24-1; abundance: NA; j_gene: TRBJ2-3; d_gene: NA; CDR3nt: TGTGCCACCAGTGATGCTTGGGACGGTACGCAGTATTTT; CDR3aa: CATSDAWDGTQYF
v_gene: TRBV29-1; abundance: many; j_gene: TRBJ2-5; d_gene: NA; CDR3nt: TGCAGCGTTGAAGATCTCCGTTTTGTGGAGACCCAGTACTTC; CDR3aa: CSVEDLRFVETQYF
v_gene: TRBV7-2; abundance: few; j_gene: TRBJ2-7; d_gene: NA; CDR3nt: TGTGCCAGCAGCTTAGGGACGCGTCTGGCGTACGAGCAGTACTTC; CDR3aa: CASSLGTRLAYEQYF
v_gene: TRBV4-2; abundance: NA; j_gene: TRBJ2-7; d_gene: NA; CDR3nt: TGTGCCAGCGGCCAAGAGCCCACCCGGGACTCCTACGAGCAGTACTTC; CDR3aa: CASGQEPTRDSYEQYF
v_gene: TRBV4-1; abundance: few; j_gene: TRBJ2-5; d_gene: NA; CDR3nt: TGCGCCAGCAGCCAAGGAGGGGCGGCAGGCGACCAAGAGACCCAGTACTTC; CDR3aa: CASSQGGAAGDQETQYF
v_gene: TRBV10-3; abundance: many; j_gene: TRBJ2-1; d_gene: TRBD2; CDR3nt: TGTGCCATCAGTGGGAGGACTAGCGGGCTGAATGAGCAGTTCTTC; CDR3aa: CAISGRTSGLNEQFF
v_gene: TRBV5-1; abundance: many; j_gene: TRBJ2-7; d_gene: NA; CDR3nt: TGCGCCAGCAGCCCGGGGGACAGCTACGAGCAGTACTTC; CDR3aa: CASSPGDSYEQYF
v_gene: TRBV14; abundance: NA; j_gene: TRBJ2-5; d_gene: NA; CDR3nt: TGTGCCAGCAGCCAAGGGACTACCTTCCAAGAGACCCAGTACTTC; CDR3aa: CASSQGTTFQETQYF
v_gene: TRBV7-9; abundance: many; j_gene: TRBJ1-2; d_gene: TRBD1; CDR3nt: TGTGCCAGCAGCCCGCAGACAGGGAATGGCTACACCTTC; CDR3aa: CASSPQTGNGYTF
v_gene: TRBV6-1; abundance: many; j_gene: TRBJ2-5; d_gene: TRBD1; CDR3nt: TGTGCCAGCAGTGAAGGGGTGGGACAGCAAGAGACCCAGTACTTC; CDR3aa: CASSEGVGQQETQYF
v_gene: TRBV29-1; abundance: few; j_gene: TRBJ1-1; d_gene: NA; CDR3nt: TGCAGCGGGGCTCCGGGACTAACGAACACTGAAGCTTTCTTT; CDR3aa: CSGAPGLTNTEAFF
v_gene: TRBV28; abundance: many; j_gene: TRBJ1-2; d_gene: TRBD1; CDR3nt: TGTGCCAGCAGTCTTCCGACAGGGGGGGGTTATGGCTACACCTTC; CDR3aa: CASSLPTGGGYGYTF
v_gene: TRBV28; abundance: many; j_gene: TRBJ2-3; d_gene: NA; CDR3nt: TGTGCCAGCAGCCAACCAGGGGGGCGGGGCACAGATACGCAGTATTTT; CDR3aa: CASSQPGGRGTDTQYF
v_gene: TRBV15; abundance: many; j_gene: TRBJ2-1; d_gene: TRBD2; CDR3nt: TGTGCCACCAGATCTAGCGGGGGATACAATGAGCAGTTCTTC; CDR3aa: CATRSSGGYNEQFF
v_gene: TRBV5-1; abundance: NA; j_gene: TRBJ2-2; d_gene: TRBD2; CDR3nt: TGCGCCAGCAGCGCCGCTAGCGGGGGAAACACCGGGGAGCTGTTTTTT; CDR3aa: CASSAASGGNTGELFF
v_gene: TRBV12-3/TRBV12-4; abundance: many; j_gene: TRBJ1-6; d_gene: NA; CDR3nt: TGTGCCAGCAGTTTTCAGGGTAGCTCACCCCTCCACTTT; CDR3aa: CASSFQGSSPLHF
v_gene: TRBV20-1; abundance: many; j_gene: TRBJ1-4; d_gene: TRBD1; CDR3nt: TGCAGTGCACCGTCCCGGGACAGGGCCGGAAAACTGTTTTTT; CDR3aa: CSAPSRDRAGKLFF
v_gene: TRBV5-5; abundance: few; j_gene: TRBJ1-3; d_gene: TRBD1; CDR3nt: TGTGCCAGCAGCACGCTGGACAGGTCCTCTGGAAACACCATATATTTT; CDR3aa: CASSTLDRSSGNTIYF
v_gene: TRBV5-5; abundance: many; j_gene: TRBJ1-3; d_gene: NA; CDR3nt: TGTGCCTGTGGACAGCCTGGAAACACCATATATTTT; CDR3aa: CACGQPGNTIYF
v_gene: TRBV12-3/TRBV12-4; abundance: few; j_gene: TRBJ1-2; d_gene: NA; CDR3nt: TGTGCCAGCAGTTCCGGTGGGAGGATGCATGGCTACACCTTC; CDR3aa: CASSSGGRMHGYTF
v_gene: TRBV19; abundance: NA; j_gene: TRBJ1-5; d_gene: TRBD1; CDR3nt: TGTGCCAGTAGTACGATGGGACAGGGGATAGGTCAGCCCCAGCATTTT; CDR3aa: CASSTMGQGIGQPQHF
v_gene: TRBV20-1; abundance: few; j_gene: TRBJ1-2; d_gene: NA; CDR3nt: TGCAGTGCGAGGGAGGGACACCTCTATGGCTACACCTTC; CDR3aa: CSAREGHLYGYTF
v_gene: TRBV20-1; abundance: many; j_gene: TRBJ1-2; d_gene: NA; CDR3nt: TGCATTGGACTTGCTAACTATGGCTACACCTTC; CDR3aa: CIGLANYGYTF
v_gene: TRBV4-2; abundance: NA; j_gene: TRBJ1-6; d_gene: NA; CDR3nt: TGTGCCAGCAGCCCAGGCCGTACGGGGAACTCCTATAATTCACCCCTCCACTTT; CDR3aa: CASSPGRTGNSYNSPLHF
v_gene: TRBV20-1; abundance: many; j_gene: TRBJ2-7; d_gene: NA; CDR3nt: TGCAGTGCTAGAAAACAAGCGAAGGTCGAGCAGTACTTC; CDR3aa: CSARKQAKVEQYF
v_gene: TRBV3-1; abundance: NA; j_gene: TRBJ2-1; d_gene: TRBD1; CDR3nt: TGTGCCAGCAGCCAATTCCGGGACAGGGGGCGATATGAGCAGTTCTTC; CDR3aa: CASSQFRDRGRYEQFF
v_gene: TRBV27; abundance: NA; j_gene: TRBJ2-1; d_gene: NA; CDR3nt: TGTGCCAGCAGTTTATCGGGAGGAGGTATTTTGCATGAGCAGTTCTTC; CDR3aa: CASSLSGGGILHEQFF
v_gene: TRBV30; abundance: NA; j_gene: TRBJ2-7; d_gene: NA; CDR3nt: TGTGCCTGGGGGAACCCGAGGACGAACGTCTACGAGCAGTACTTC; CDR3aa: CAWGNPRTNVYEQYF